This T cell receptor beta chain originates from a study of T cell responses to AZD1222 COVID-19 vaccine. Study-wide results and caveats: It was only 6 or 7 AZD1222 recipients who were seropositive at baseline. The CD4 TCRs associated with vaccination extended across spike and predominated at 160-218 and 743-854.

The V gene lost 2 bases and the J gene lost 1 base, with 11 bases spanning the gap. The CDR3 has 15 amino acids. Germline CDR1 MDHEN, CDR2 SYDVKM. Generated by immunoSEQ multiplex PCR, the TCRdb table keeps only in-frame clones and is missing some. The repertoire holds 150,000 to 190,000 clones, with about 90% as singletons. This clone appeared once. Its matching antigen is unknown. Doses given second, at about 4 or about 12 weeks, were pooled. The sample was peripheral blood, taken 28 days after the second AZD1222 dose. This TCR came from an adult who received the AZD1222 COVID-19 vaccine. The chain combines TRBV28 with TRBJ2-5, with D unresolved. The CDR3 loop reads CASSLPGPLQETQYF. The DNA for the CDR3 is TGTGCCAGCAGTTTACCCGGACCACTCCAAGAGACCCAGTACTTC.